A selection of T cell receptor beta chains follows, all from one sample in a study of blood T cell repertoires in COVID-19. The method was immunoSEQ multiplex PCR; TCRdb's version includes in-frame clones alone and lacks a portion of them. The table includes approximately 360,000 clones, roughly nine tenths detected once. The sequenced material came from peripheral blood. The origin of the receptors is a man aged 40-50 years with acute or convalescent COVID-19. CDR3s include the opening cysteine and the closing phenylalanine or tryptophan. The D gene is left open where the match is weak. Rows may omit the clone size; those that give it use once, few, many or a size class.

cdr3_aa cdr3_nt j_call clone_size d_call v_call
CASSQPGQSNQPQHF TGTGCCAGCAGTCAACCGGGACAGAGCAATCAGCCCCAGCATTTT TRBJ1-5 NA TRBD1 TRBV6-6
CASSPGYSTEAFF TGTGCCAGCAGCCCCGGGTATAGCACTGAAGCTTTCTTT TRBJ1-1 NA NA TRBV11-2
CASSQDREGAWGTDTQYF TGTGCCAGCAGCCAAGATCGGGAGGGAGCGTGGGGCACAGATACGCAGTATTTT TRBJ2-3 NA TRBD2 TRBV3-1/TRBV3-2
CASSWSSGETGNTIYF TGTGCCAGCAGTTGGTCTTCTGGGGAGACTGGAAACACCATATATTTT TRBJ1-3 NA NA TRBV6-5
CASSPTKEGAGYTF TGTGCCAGCTCACCAACAAAGGAGGGTGCTGGCTACACCTTC TRBJ1-2 many NA TRBV18
CAWSVHAGGTYEQYF TGTGCCTGGAGTGTACATGCAGGGGGGACCTACGAGCAGTACTTC TRBJ2-7 once NA TRBV30
CASSEAWSGEQFF TGTGCCAGCAGTGAAGCGTGGAGCGGTGAGCAGTTCTTC TRBJ2-1 NA NA TRBV6-1
CASSQYTPLAFLELNTEAFF TGCGCCAGCAGTCAGTATACACCCTTAGCCTTTCTAGAATTGAACACTGAAGCTTTCTTT TRBJ1-1 NA NA TRBV23-1
CASSYPGQGVDGYTF TGTGCCAGCAGTTACCCCGGACAGGGAGTTGACGGCTACACCTTC TRBJ1-2 NA TRBD1 TRBV6-6
CASSHGLAGELTDTQYF TGCGCCAGCAGCCACGGACTAGCGGGGGAACTCACAGATACGCAGTATTTT TRBJ2-3 NA TRBD2 TRBV4-3
CASSSGDRGLEKLFF TGTGCCAGCAGTTCCGGGGACAGGGGGCTTGAAAAACTGTTTTTT TRBJ1-4 once TRBD1 TRBV28
CASSGQGEVGGKLFF TGTGCCAGCAGCGGACAGGGGGAGGTTGGTGGAAAACTGTTTTTT TRBJ1-4 NA TRBD1 TRBV5-5
CASSSRVVAPGELFF TGTGCCAGCAGCAGCCGGGTAGTTGCCCCCGGGGAGCTGTTTTTT TRBJ2-2 NA NA TRBV3-1/TRBV3-2
CASSRTTRSNQPQHF TGTGCCAGCAGCAGGACAACGAGAAGCAATCAGCCCCAGCATTTT TRBJ1-5 NA NA TRBV28
CASSPGGLSEQYF TGTGCCAGCAGCCCAGGGGGATTAAGCGAGCAGTACTTC TRBJ2-7 NA TRBD1 TRBV27
CASEKDRTNYGYTF TGTGCCAGCGAAAAGGACAGAACTAACTATGGCTACACCTTC TRBJ1-2 NA NA TRBV6-5
CASSCQEPSGANVLTF TGTGCCAGCAGTTGTCAGGAACCGTCTGGGGCCAACGTCCTGACTTTC TRBJ2-6 NA NA TRBV5-6